The rows below give T cell receptor beta chains drawn from one sample of a study of cytomegalovirus exposure and HLA in healthy donors. TCRdb's copy holds only in-frame clones and misses some; the assay was immunoSEQ multiplex PCR. The sample contains approximately 150,000 clones, 79% of which appear only once. The sequencing input was PBMCs. The receptors stem from a man aged 40-55 years in good health and CMV-seronegative. Both conserved end residues are part of each CDR3. D genes are given only for firm matches. Size is omitted from some rows. Given values are once, few, many or a class for expanded clones.

j_gene	d_gene	abundance	v_gene	CDR3aa	CDR3nt
TRBJ2-3	-	-	TRBV9	CASSTGAGSSTDTQYF	TGTGCCAGCAGCACGGGAGCGGGCTCTAGCACAGATACGCAGTATTTT
TRBJ2-3	-	-	TRBV28	CASRPSGTPEQYF	TGTGCCAGCAGGCCCAGCGGGACACCAGAACAGTATTTT
TRBJ2-5	-	few	TRBV28	CASRADSFGLETQYF	TGTGCCAGCAGAGCCGACAGTTTCGGCTTGGAGACCCAGTACTTC
TRBJ2-1	TRBD2	-	TRBV19	CASSASGGYNEQFF	TGTGCCAGTAGTGCTAGCGGGGGGTACAATGAGCAGTTCTTC
TRBJ2-5	-	-	TRBV7-9	CASSFPTGSQETQYF	TGTGCCAGCAGCTTTCCAACAGGCTCCCAAGAGACCCAGTACTTC
TRBJ2-1	TRBD2	-	TRBV5-4	CASSLGSSGRGSSYNEQFF	TGTGCCAGCAGCTTGGGTAGTAGCGGGAGGGGGAGCTCCTACAATGAGCAGTTCTTC
TRBJ2-1	TRBD1	-	TRBV5-4	CASSLIAGQGYNEQFF	TGTGCCAGCAGCTTGATTGCAGGACAGGGATACAATGAGCAGTTCTTC
TRBJ2-5	-	-	TRBV9	CASSQGGGKETQYF	TGTGCCAGCAGCCAAGGGGGAGGGAAGGAGACCCAGTACTTC
TRBJ1-1	-	-	TRBV5-6	CASSSIPDRRTEAFF	TGTGCCAGCAGCTCAATCCCGGACAGACGAACTGAAGCTTTCTTT
TRBJ2-2	-	-	TRBV28	CASKGLANTGELFF	TGTGCCAGCAAGGGACTTGCGAACACCGGGGAGCTGTTTTTT
TRBJ2-1	TRBD2	few	TRBV30	CAWSLITSGSSNDQFF	TGTGCCTGGAGTTTAATAACTAGCGGGAGCTCCAATGATCAGTTCTTC
TRBJ2-5	TRBD1	-	TRBV6-1	CASRTGDQETQYF	TGTGCCAGCAGGACAGGGGACCAAGAGACCCAGTACTTC
TRBJ2-7	TRBD2	-	TRBV11-2	CASSLVGGLAVYEQYF	TGTGCCAGCAGCTTAGTGGGCGGACTAGCGGTCTACGAGCAGTACTTC
TRBJ2-5	-	-	TRBV2	CASTGKETQYF	TGTGCCAGCACGGGGAAAGAGACCCAGTACTTC
TRBJ2-6	-	-	TRBV5-1	CASSLWSGRATGANGLTF	TGCGCCAGCAGCTTGTGGAGTGGTAGGGCCACTGGGGCCAACGGCCTGACTTTC
TRBJ2-6	-	-	TRBV10-3	CASLGAGANVLTF	TGTGCCAGCCTGGGAGCTGGGGCCAACGTCCTGACTTTC
TRBJ2-5	-	-	TRBV7-9	CASSLTGWAETQYF	TGTGCCAGCAGCTTAACAGGGTGGGCGGAGACCCAGTACTTC
TRBJ2-5	TRBD2	-	TRBV27	CASSGGSETQYF	TGTGCCAGCAGTGGCGGGAGTGAGACCCAGTACTTC
TRBJ2-7	-	-	TRBV19	CASQPTSSYEQYF	TGTGCCAGCCAACCAACCAGCTCCTACGAGCAGTACTTC
TRBJ2-7	TRBD1	-	TRBV27	CASSLPDRIPYF	TGTGCCAGCAGTTTGCCGGACAGGATTCCGTACTTC
TRBJ2-1	TRBD2	-	TRBV19	CASSGEGSYNEQFF	TGTGCCAGTAGTGGGGAGGGCTCCTACAATGAGCAGTTCTTC
TRBJ1-4	-	-	TRBV7-2	CASSLRWGRTNEKLFF	TGTGCCAGCAGCTTAAGGTGGGGGAGGACTAATGAAAAACTGTTTTTT
TRBJ1-1	TRBD1	-	TRBV10-3	CATRDRGRVERTEAFF	TGTGCCACCCGGGACAGGGGGAGAGTTGAAAGGACTGAAGCTTTCTTT
TRBJ2-1	TRBD2	few	TRBV2	CASKEGGRDYNEQFF	TGTGCCAGCAAAGAAGGAGGGAGGGACTACAATGAGCAGTTCTTC
TRBJ2-7	TRBD2	-	TRBV7-9	CSSSLASSGRLYEQYF	TGTTCCAGCAGCTTAGCGTCGAGCGGGAGGTTGTACGAGCAGTACTTC
TRBJ2-2	TRBD2	-	TRBV29-1	CSVVGLAGGTGELFF	TGCAGCGTCGTGGGACTAGCGGGAGGAACCGGGGAGCTGTTTTTT
TRBJ2-7	-	-	TRBV5-1	CASSFQGSSYEQYF	TGCGCCAGCAGCTTTCAGGGGAGCTCCTACGAGCAGTACTTC